This T cell receptor (beta chain) was profiled in a study of blood T cell repertoires in COVID-19. The germline V gene encodes CDR1 SEHNR and CDR2 FQNEAQ (reference sequence). With 4 bases removed from V and 6 bases from J, the gap between germline ends came to 15 bases. The CDR3 length is 14 residues. This clone was detected only a few times. Sequencing was performed with immunoSEQ multiplex PCR; in TCRdb, only in-frame clones are kept and a portion is missing. The sample consists of 200,000 to 250,000 clones, roughly 85% of them appearing once. Sequenced input: peripheral blood. The clonotype comes from a woman in her 70s with COVID-19, enrolled during active disease. The rearrangement joins TRBV7-9 to TRBJ1-2; a weak D match, TRBD1 (5 bases). CDR3 sequence: CASSSSRDRDGYTF. The CDR3, as DNA: TGTGCCAGCAGCTCCTCCAGGGATCGGGATGGCTACACCTTC. The full variable domain, its missing parts supplied by reference TRBV7-9 and TRBJ1-2, is DTGVSQNPRHKITKRGQNVTFRCDPISEHNRLYWYRQTLGQGPEFLTYFQNEAQLEKSRLLSDRFSAERPKGSFSTLEIQRTEQGDSAMYLCASSSSRDRDGYTFGSGTRLTVV.